One sample yielded the 7 T cell receptor beta chains listed below, sequenced in a study of beta chain features in type 1 diabetes. Whole-study findings and limits: TCRB CDR3s were moderately but significantly shorter in Type 1 diabetes patients in all four CD4+ subsets.

These receptors have no identified antigens. Investigators reverse transcribed all isolated RNA, so they sequenced expressed TCRB transcripts. Sequencing was performed with immunoSEQ multiplex PCR; in TCRdb, only in-frame clones are kept and a portion is missing. The sample records 600,000 to 750,000 clones, roughly an eighth being singletons. The sequencing sample was made of naive CD4+ T cells from blood. The receptors were sampled from a young man with type 1 diabetes.

The genes are TRBV29-1 and TRBJ1-2; D unclear. V was trimmed by 2 bases and J by 0 bases, leaving 7 bases between them. CDR1 is SQVTM and CDR2 is ANQGSEA in the germline V gene. CDR3 size: 13 residues. The CDR3 sequence: CSVEREANYGYTF. CDR3 in DNA: TGCAGCGTTGAAAGGGAAGCTAACTATGGCTACACCTTC.

The chain links TRBV9 to TRBJ2-1, with D unresolved. Looked up from germline, CDR1 is SGDLS and CDR2 is YYNGEE. This CDR3 spans 13 amino acids. V was trimmed by 9 bases and J by 7 bases, leaving 17 bases between them. The CDR3 DNA reads as TGTGCCACCTTCCGACCCTTCAAGAATGAGCAGTTCTTC. Its protein product is CATFRPFKNEQFF.

A few counts support this clone. The chain joins TRBV19 to TRBJ2-5; D gene unclear. CDR3 length equals 12 residues. V lost 6 bases and J lost 5, with 10 bases in between. Per germline, CDR1 LNHDA and CDR2 SQIVND (reference sequence). This chain's CDR3 is CASSRHGETQYF. The CDR3 nucleotides are TGTGCCAGTAGCCGTCATGGGGAGACCCAGTACTTC.

This chain uses TRBV6-6 with TRBJ1-2, with a possible D match to TRBD1 (5 bases). V lost 7 bases and J lost 8, with 14 bases in between. CDR3 length: 12 residues. Per the germline V gene, CDR1 is MNHNY and CDR2 is SVGAGI (reference sequence). This chain's CDR3 is CASTASGRGYTF. In nucleotides, the CDR3 is TGTGCCAGCACTGCTTCAGGGAGAGGCTACACCTTC.

This clone was recorded a few times. This chain uses TRBV7-2 with TRBJ2-3; D perhaps matches TRBD1 (5 bases). The germline V gene encodes CDR1 SGHTA and CDR2 FQGNSA. The CDR3 contains 13 residues. The ends were cut back, 1 base at V and 11 bases at J, with 13 bases in the middle. The CDR3 sequence: CASSLGVDTMQYF. CDR3 nucleotide sequence: TGTGCCAGCAGCTTAGGGGTGGACACTATGCAGTATTTT.

A few counts support this clone. The rearrangement links TRBV11-2 to TRBJ2-7; 7 bases agree with TRBD1. In germline, CDR1 is SGHAT, CDR2 FQNNGV. J gave up 3 bases and V 5 bases, and 13 bases lay outside the gene matches. CDR3 length equals 16 residues. For the CDR3, the DNA is TGTGCCAGCAGCGTCCTACAGGGGCCCCTCTTCTACGAGCAGTACTTC. This gives the protein CASSVLQGPLFYEQYF.

This rearrangement joins TRBV6-5 to TRBJ1-2; TRBD1 is a possible D gene (6 bases). The CDR3 contains 15 residues. V lost 6 bases to trimming and J lost 2 bases, with 16 bases between them. Per germline, CDR1 MNHEY and CDR2 SVGAGI. In DNA form, the CDR3 reads TGTGCCAGCAGATCGGGACACACGCTAAACTATGGCTACACCTTC. Residues: CASRSGHTLNYGYTF.